This TCR beta chain was identified during a study of blood T cells in healthy people across ages. The use of a sample-barcoded 5' primer and a J-beta primer mix characterized a second PCR of about 7 to 12 cycles. Template switching added a 12-random-nucleotide identifier to every cDNA molecule. All samples gave at least 2.5 million CDR3-containing paired-end reads. MiXCR, run by TCRdb on the 5' RACE reads, gives a single entry per CDR3 protein. The sample holds 650,000 to 1,000,000 distinct CDR3 sequences; around half are singletons and the top ten take 18%. Study-level results: The unknown donor CMV status may have confounded expanded clonotype changes.

A note on this clonotype: Its antigen is unidentified.

Isolated per sample were at least 6.5 million PBMCs. The receptor comes from a man older than 75 in good health. Sequencing was done on a sample of blood.

CDR3 region: CASTQPGLGNNEQFF. CDR3 DNA sequence: TGTGCCAGCACCCAACCGGGACTAGGTAACAATGAGCAGTTCTTC. The V gene is TRBV28, the J gene TRBJ2-1; 8 bases match TRBD2. CDR1 and CDR2 from the germline V gene are MDHEN and SYDVKM. This CDR3 contains 15 residues. J was trimmed by 5 bases and V by 7 bases; bases with no gene match: 10.